The T cell receptor (beta chain) under discussion was sequenced for a study of blood T cell repertoires in COVID-19. At the level of the study: Sites across the United States, Italy and Spain contributed samples from acute and convalescent COVID-19. PBMCs, B-cell-depleted T cells, or T cells were the source of the cDNA or gDNA that made up the material.

Sequencing was performed with immunoSEQ multiplex PCR; in TCRdb, only in-frame clones are kept and a portion is missing. This table holds about 150,000 clones, 85% to 90% found once. The CDR3 has 15 amino acids. Germline trimming cut 6 bases from V and 2 bases from J; bases unmatched to any gene: 8. The V gene's germline CDR1 is KGHSH and CDR2 LQKENI. This chain joins TRBV18 and TRBJ2-5, with 8 bases matching TRBD2. This TCR was sampled from a human donor in a cohort sampled during active COVID-19. Sequencing used peripheral blood. The CDR3 protein is CASSELAELQETQYF. CDR3 DNA sequence: TGTGCCAGCTCCGAACTAGCGGAGTTGCAAGAGACCCAGTACTTC. Looking up the rest from reference TRBV18 and TRBJ2-5 gives the full variable domain: NAGVMQNPRHLVRRRGQEARLRCSPMKGHSHVYWYRQLPEEGLKFMVYLQKENIIDESGMPKERFSAEFPKEGPSILRIQQVVRGDSAAYFCASSELAELQETQYFGPGTRLLVL.